This TCR beta chain comes out of a study of T cell responses to AZD1222 COVID-19 vaccine. TCRdb's table, derived via immunoSEQ multiplex PCR, lists solely in-frame clones and lacks some. The repertoire includes about 150,000 clones, 85% of them detected once, and 6.5% to 8.5% sits in the top ten. General study results and limits: Donors were chiefly white British, with a greater number of females, and clonal diversity was perhaps underestimated. Spike-specific TCRs gained breadth and depth after people received two AZD1222 doses. The number of AZD1222 recipients seropositive at baseline was only five or six.

Comment on this clone: As yet, its antigen is unknown.

CDR1 and CDR2 (germline): LGHNA, YSLEER. The CDR3 spans 14 residues. Trimming removed 1 base at V and 4 bases at J, with 10 bases between. Sequencing was performed on peripheral blood, taken 28 days after the second dose of the MenACWY control vaccine. The sequence was collected from an adult who received the MenACWY meningococcal vaccine as a control. The rearrangement uses TRBV4-3 and TRBJ1-2, with D possibly TRBD1 on 5 matching bases. CDR3 DNA sequence: TGCGCCAGCAGCCAAGTTCGGGGGAGCTATGGCTACACCTTC. Translated: CASSQVRGSYGYTF.